This TCR beta chain was identified during a study of cytomegalovirus exposure and HLA in healthy donors. General study points: Three CMV-associated chains were confirmed in vitro to be specific for CMV antigens.

PCR amplification relied on 60 Vbeta primers (plus 13 Jbeta primers). The protocol was immunoSEQ multiplex PCR, while the TCRdb copy is restricted to in-frame clones and leaves out a portion. The table includes some 120,000 clones, more than 65% detected once. The germline V gene encodes CDR1 SGDLS and CDR2 YYNGEE. V was clipped by 4 bases and J by 1 base, with 23 bases between them. The CDR3 has 18 residues. About this clone itself: Its antigen is as yet unknown.

The receptor was isolated from a woman in her late teens or twenties in good health and CMV-seronegative. Sequencing was done on a sample of PBMCs. The rearrangement links TRBV9 to TRBJ2-5; TRBD2 might be the D (6 bases). This CDR3 reads CASSPTPGRRGAQETQYF. The CDR3 DNA reads TGTGCCAGCAGCCCCACCCCAGGTCGGCGGGGCGCCCAAGAGACCCAGTACTTC.